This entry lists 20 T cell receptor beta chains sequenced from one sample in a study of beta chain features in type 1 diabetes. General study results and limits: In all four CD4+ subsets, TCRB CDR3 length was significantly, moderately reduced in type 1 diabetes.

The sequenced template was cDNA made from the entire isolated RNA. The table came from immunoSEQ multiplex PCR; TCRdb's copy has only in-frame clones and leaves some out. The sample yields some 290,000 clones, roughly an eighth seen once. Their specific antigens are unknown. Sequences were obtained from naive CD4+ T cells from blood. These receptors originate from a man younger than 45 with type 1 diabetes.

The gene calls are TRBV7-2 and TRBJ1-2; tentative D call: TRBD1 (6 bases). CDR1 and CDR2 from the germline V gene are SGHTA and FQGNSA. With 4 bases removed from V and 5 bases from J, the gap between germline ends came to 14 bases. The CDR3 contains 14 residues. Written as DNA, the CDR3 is TGTGCCAGCAGCTCCTATCGGACAGCTTATGGCTACACCTTC. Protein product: CASSSYRTAYGYTF.

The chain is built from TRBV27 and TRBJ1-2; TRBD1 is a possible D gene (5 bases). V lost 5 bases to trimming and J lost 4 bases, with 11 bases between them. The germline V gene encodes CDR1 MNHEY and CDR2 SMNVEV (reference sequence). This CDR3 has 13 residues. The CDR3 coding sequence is TGTGCCAGCAGTCCGCAGGGCCTCTATGGCTACACCTTC. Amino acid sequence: CASSPQGLYGYTF.

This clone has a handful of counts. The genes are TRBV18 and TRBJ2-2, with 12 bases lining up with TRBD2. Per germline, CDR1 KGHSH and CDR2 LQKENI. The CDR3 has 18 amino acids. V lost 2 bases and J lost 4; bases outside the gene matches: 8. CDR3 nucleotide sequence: TGTGCCAGCTCACCAGCTCGACTAGCGGGAGTGATCACCGGGGAGCTGTTTTTT. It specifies CASSPARLAGVITGELFF.

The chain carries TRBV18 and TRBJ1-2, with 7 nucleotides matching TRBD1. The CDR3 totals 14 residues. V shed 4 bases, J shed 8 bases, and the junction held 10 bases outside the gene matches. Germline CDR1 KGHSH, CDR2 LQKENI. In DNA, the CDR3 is TGTGCCAGCTCACTCGATGGACAGGCCGGCGGCTACACCTTC. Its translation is CASSLDGQAGGYTF.

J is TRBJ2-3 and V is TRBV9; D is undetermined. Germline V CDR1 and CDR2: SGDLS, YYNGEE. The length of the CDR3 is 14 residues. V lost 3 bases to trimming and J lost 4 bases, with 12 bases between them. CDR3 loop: CASSEYQVADTQYF. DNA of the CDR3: TGTGCCAGCAGCGAGTATCAGGTTGCAGATACGCAGTATTTT.

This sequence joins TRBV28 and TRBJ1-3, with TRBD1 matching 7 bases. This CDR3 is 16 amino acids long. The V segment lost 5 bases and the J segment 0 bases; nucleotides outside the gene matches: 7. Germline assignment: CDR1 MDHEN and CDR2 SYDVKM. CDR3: CASSPGQLFSGNTIYF. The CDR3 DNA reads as TGTGCCAGCAGTCCGGGACAGCTCTTCTCTGGAAACACCATATATTTT.

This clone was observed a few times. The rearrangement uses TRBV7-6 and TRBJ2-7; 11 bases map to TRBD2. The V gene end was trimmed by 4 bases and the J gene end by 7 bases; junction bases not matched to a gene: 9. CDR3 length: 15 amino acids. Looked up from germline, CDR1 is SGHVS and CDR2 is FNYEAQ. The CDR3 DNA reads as TGTGCCAGCAGCTCGATAGCGGGAGGGATGGGTGAGCAGTACTTC. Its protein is CASSSIAGGMGEQYF. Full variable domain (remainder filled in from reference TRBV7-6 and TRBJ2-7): GAGVSQSPRYKVTKRGQDVALRCDPISGHVSLYWYRQALGQGPEFLTYFNYEAQQDKSGLPNDRFSAERPEGSISTLTIQRTEQRDSAMYRCASSSIAGGMGEQYFGPGTRLTVT.

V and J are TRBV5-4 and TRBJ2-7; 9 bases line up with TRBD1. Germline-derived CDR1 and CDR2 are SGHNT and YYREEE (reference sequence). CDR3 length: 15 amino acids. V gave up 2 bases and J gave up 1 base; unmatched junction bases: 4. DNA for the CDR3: TGTGCCAGCAGCTTAGGGACAGGGAAATCCTACGAGCAGTACTTC. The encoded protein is CASSLGTGKSYEQYF. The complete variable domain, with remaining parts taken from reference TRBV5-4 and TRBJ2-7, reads ETGVTQSPTHLIKTRGQQVTLRCSSQSGHNTVSWYQQALGQGPQFIFQYYREEENGRGNFPPRFSGLQFPNYSSELNVNALELDDSALYLCASSLGTGKSYEQYFGPGTRLTVT.

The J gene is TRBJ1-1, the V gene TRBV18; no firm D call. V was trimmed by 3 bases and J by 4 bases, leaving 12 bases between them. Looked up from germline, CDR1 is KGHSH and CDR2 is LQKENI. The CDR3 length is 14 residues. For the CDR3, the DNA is TGTGCCAGCTCACCGACGAGTGGGAGCACTGAAGCTTTCTTT. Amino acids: CASSPTSGSTEAFF.

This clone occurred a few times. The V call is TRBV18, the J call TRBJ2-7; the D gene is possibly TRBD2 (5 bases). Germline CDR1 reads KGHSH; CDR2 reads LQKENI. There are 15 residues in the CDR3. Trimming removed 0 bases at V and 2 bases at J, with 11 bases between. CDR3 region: CASSPPSRGPYEQYF. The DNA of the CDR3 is TGTGCCAGCTCACCACCCTCCCGGGGTCCCTACGAGCAGTACTTC.

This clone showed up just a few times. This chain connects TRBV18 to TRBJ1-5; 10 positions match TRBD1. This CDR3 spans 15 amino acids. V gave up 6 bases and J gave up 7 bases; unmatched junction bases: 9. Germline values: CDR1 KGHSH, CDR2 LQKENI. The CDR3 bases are TGTGCCAGCTCGTCCGGGACAGGGGATTTACAGCCCCAGCATTTT. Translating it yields CASSSGTGDLQPQHF.

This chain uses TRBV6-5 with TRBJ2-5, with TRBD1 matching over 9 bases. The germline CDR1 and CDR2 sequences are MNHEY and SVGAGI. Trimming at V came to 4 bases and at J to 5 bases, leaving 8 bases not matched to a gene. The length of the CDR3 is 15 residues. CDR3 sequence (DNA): TGTGCCAGCAGTTCCCCCGGGACAGGGTTGGAGACCCAGTACTTC. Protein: CASSSPGTGLETQYF.

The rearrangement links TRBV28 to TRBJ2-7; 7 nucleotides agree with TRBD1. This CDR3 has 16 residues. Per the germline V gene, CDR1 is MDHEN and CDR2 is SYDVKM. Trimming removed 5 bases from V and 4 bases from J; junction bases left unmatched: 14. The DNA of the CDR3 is TGTGCCAGCAGTACAATTGAGGGGGCGCGACGGTACGAGCAGTACTTC. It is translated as CASSTIEGARRYEQYF.

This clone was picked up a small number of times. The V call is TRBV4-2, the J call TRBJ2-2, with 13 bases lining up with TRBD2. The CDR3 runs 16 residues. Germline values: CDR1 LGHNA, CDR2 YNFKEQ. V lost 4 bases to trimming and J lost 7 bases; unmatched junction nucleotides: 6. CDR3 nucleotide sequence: TGTGCCAGCAGCCGAAGGACTAGCGGGAGCGTCGGGGAGCTGTTTTTT. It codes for CASSRRTSGSVGELFF.

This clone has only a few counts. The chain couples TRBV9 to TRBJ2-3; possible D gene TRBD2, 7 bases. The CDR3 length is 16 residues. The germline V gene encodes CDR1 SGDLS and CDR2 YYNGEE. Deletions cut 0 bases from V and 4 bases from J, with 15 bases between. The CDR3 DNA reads TGTGCCAGCAGCGTAGATGGAGGGGGACTATCAGATACGCAGTATTTT. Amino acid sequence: CASSVDGGGLSDTQYF.

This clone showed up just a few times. In nucleotides, the CDR3 is TGTGCCAGCAGTTCCGCGGATGGAATGACCCAGTACTTC. Amino acid sequence: CASSSADGMTQYF. The chain is built from TRBV6-6 and TRBJ2-5, with no clear D. CDR3 length: 13 residues. V lost 4 bases and J lost 7, with 13 bases in between. Germline V lookup: CDR1 MNHNY, CDR2 SVGAGI (reference sequence).

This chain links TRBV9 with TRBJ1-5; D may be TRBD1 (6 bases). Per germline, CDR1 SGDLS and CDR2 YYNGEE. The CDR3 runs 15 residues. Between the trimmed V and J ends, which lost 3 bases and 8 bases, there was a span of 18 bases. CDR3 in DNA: TGTGCCAGCAGCGGGACGCAGGGGCTAGGGGAGCCCCAGCATTTT. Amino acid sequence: CASSGTQGLGEPQHF.

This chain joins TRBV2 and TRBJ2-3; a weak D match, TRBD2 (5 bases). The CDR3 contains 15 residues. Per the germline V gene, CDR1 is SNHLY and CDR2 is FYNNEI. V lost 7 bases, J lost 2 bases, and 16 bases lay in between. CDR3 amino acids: CASMVQAEHTDTQYF. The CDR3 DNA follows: TGTGCCAGCATGGTGCAAGCGGAACACACAGATACGCAGTATTTT.

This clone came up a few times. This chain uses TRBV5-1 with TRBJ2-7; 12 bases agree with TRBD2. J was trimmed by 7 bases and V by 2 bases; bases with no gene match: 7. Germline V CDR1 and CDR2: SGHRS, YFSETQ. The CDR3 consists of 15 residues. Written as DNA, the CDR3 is TGCGCCAGCAGCTTCGGGACTAGCGGGCTCGAGGAGCAGTACTTC. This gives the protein CASSFGTSGLEEQYF.

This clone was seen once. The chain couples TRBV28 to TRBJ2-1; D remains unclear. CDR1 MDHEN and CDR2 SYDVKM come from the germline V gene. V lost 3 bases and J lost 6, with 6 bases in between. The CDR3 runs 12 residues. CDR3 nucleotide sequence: TGTGCCAGCAGTTTGAGGTTCAATGAGCAGTTCTTC. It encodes CASSLRFNEQFF.